This T cell receptor beta chain was sequenced during a study of CD8 T cells in ankylosing spondylitis. General study findings and limits: Reportedly, significant enrichment of disease-linked clones occurred in matched ankylosing spondylitis synovial fluid. A TCR beta motif made of 7 to 9 highly homologous variants seemed typical of ankylosing spondylitis blood.

CDR3 length: 14 amino acids. Trimming removed 0 bases from V and 5 bases from J, with 11 bases in between. Germline loops: CDR1 SGHDT, CDR2 YYEEEE. TCRdb called the 5' RACE reads again in MiXCR, with one record for every CDR3 protein. The sample consists of approximately 140,000 distinct CDR3 sequences, approximately 10% of them appearing once. At least ten counts were recorded for this clonotype. The antigen is unknown. The origin of this receptor is a male donor with ankylosing spondylitis or in good health (not recorded which). The gene calls are TRBV5-6 and TRBJ1-1, with D hard to call. Sequencing input: blood, either unsorted or a sorted T cell fraction (not recorded which). The CDR3 region has the DNA TGTGCCAGCAGCTTGGCCCAAACTAGGACTGAAGCTTTCTTT. This encodes CASSLAQTRTEAFF.